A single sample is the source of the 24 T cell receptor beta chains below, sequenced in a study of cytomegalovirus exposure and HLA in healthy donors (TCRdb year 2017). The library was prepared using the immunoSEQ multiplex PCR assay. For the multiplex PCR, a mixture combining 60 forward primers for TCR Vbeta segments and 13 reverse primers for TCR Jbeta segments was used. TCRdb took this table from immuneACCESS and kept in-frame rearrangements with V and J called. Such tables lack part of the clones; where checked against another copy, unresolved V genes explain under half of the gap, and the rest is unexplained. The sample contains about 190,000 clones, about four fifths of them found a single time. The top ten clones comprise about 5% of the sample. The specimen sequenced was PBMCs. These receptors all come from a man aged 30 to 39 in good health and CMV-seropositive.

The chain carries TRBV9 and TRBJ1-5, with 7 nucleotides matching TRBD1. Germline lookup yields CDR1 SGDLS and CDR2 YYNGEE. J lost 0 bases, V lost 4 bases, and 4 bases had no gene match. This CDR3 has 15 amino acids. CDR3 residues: CASSPWDSSNQPQHF. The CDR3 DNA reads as TGTGCCAGCAGCCCTTGGGACAGTAGCAATCAGCCCCAGCATTTT. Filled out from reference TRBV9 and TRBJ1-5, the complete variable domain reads DSGVTQTPKHLITATGQRVTLRCSPRSGDLSVYWYQQSLDQGLQFLIQYYNGEERAKGNILERFSAQQFPDLHSELNLSSLELGDSALYFCASSPWDSSNQPQHFGDGTRLSIL.

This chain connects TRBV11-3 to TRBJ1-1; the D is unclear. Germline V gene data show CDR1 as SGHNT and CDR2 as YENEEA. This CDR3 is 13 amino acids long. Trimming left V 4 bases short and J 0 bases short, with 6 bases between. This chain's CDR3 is CASSSQMNTEAFF. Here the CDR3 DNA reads TGTGCCAGCAGCTCACAGATGAACACTGAAGCTTTCTTT. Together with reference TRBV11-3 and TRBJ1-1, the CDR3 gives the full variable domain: EAGVVQSPRYKIIEKKQPVAFWCNPISGHNTLYWYLQNLGQGPELLIRYENEEAVDDSQLPKDRFSAERLKGVDSTLKIQPAELGDSAVYLCASSSQMNTEAFFGQGTRLTVV.

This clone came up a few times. The CDR3 reads CASRLISGNTEAFF. CDR3 sequence (DNA): TGTGCAAGTCGCTTAATTTCGGGGAACACTGAAGCTTTCTTT. The chain combines TRBV12-2 with TRBJ1-1. TRBV12-2 is a known pseudogene. This CDR3 comprises 14 residues.

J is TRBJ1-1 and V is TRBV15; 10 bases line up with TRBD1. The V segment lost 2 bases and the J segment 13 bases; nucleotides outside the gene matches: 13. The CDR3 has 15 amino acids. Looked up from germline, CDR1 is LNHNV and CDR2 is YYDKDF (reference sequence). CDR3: CATSRSRDRGISDFF. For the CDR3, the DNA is TGTGCCACCAGCAGATCCCGGGACAGGGGCATCTCTGATTTCTTT.

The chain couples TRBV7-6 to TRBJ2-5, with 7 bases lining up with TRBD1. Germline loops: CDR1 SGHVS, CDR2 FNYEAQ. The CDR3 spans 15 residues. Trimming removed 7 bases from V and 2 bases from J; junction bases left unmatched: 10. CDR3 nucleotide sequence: TGTGCCAGCAACAACCCCGGGACAGCACAAGAGACCCAGTACTTC. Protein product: CASNNPGTAQETQYF.

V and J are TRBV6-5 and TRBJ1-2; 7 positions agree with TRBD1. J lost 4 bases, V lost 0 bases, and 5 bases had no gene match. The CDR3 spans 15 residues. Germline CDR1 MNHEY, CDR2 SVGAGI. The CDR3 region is CASSYSNRGPYGYTF. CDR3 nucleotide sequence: TGTGCCAGCAGTTACTCCAACAGGGGCCCCTATGGCTACACCTTC.

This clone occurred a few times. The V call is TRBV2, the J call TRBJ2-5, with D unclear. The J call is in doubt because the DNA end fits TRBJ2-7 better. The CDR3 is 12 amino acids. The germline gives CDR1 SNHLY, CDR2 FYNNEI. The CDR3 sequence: CASTSGTYEQYF. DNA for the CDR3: TGTGCCAGCACGTCAGGAACCTACGAGCAGTACTTC.

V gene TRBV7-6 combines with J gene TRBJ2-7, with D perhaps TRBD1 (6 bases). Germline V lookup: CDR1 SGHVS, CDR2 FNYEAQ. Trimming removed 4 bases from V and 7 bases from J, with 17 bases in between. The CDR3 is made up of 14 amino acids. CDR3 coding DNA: TGTGCCAGCAGCTCCTCAACCACAGGGAGTGAGCAGTACTTC. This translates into CASSSSTTGSEQYF.

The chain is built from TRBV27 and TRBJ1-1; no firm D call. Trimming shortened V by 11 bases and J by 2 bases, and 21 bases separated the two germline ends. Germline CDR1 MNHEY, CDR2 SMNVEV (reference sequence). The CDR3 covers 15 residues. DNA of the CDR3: TGTGCCTCAAGGGTAGCGTTTCTTGTTAACACTGAAGCTTTCTTT. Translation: CASRVAFLVNTEAFF.

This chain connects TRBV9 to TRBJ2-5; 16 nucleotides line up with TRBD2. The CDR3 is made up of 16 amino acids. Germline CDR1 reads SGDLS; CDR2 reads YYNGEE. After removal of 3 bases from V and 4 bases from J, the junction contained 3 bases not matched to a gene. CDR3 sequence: CASSAGTSGGVETQYF. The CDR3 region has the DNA TGTGCCAGCAGCGCCGGGACTAGCGGGGGGGTAGAGACCCAGTACTTC.

The CDR3 loop reads CASSLGGTRNSPLHF. In nucleotides, the CDR3 is TGTGCCAGCAGCTTGGGGGGGACACGCAATTCACCCCTCCACTTT. The rearrangement links TRBV5-4 to TRBJ1-6; D might be TRBD1 (6 bases). This CDR3 contains 15 residues. Between the trimmed V and J ends, which lost 0 bases and 7 bases, there was a span of 11 bases. CDR1 SGHNT and CDR2 YYREEE come from the germline V gene (reference sequence). Full variable domain (outside the CDR3, taken from reference TRBV5-4 and TRBJ1-6): ETGVTQSPTHLIKTRGQQVTLRCSSQSGHNTVSWYQQALGQGPQFIFQYYREEENGRGNFPPRFSGLQFPNYSSELNVNALELDDSALYLCASSLGGTRNSPLHFGNGTRLTVT.

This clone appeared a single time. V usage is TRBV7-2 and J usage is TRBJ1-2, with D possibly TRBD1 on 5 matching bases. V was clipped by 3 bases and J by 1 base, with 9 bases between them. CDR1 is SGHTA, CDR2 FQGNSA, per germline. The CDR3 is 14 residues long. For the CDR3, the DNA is TGTGCCAGCAGCTTGGACAAATTTAACTATGGCTACACCTTC. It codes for CASSLDKFNYGYTF.

CDR3 residues: CASSLSTGWNEQFF. The CDR3 DNA reads TGTGCCAGCAGTTTATCAACAGGGTGGAATGAGCAGTTCTTC. The chain has TRBV27 and TRBJ2-1; possible D gene TRBD1, 6 bases. CDR1 and CDR2 from the germline V gene are MNHEY and SMNVEV (reference sequence). The CDR3 sequence is 14 residues long. Trimming took 0 bases from V and 7 from J, leaving 10 bases between them.

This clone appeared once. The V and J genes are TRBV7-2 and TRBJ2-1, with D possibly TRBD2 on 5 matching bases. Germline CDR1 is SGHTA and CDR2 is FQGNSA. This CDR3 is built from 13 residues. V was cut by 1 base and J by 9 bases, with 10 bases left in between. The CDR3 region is CASSLGFEGEQFF. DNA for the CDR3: TGTGCCAGCAGCTTAGGCTTTGAGGGTGAGCAGTTCTTC.

The CDR3 loop is CASSYSSTNTGELFF. The CDR3 DNA reads TGTGCCAGCAGTTACTCATCCACGAACACCGGGGAGCTGTTTTTT. The chain links TRBV6-5 to TRBJ2-2; D call uncertain. The germline CDR1 and CDR2 sequences are MNHEY and SVGAGI. V gave up 0 bases and J gave up 0 bases, with 5 bases separating them. The CDR3 loop spans 15 amino acids.

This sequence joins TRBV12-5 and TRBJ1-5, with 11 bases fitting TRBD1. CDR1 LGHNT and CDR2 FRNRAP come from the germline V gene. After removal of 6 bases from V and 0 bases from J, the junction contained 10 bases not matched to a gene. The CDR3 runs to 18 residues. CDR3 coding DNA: TGTGCTAGTGGAGGACAGGGGGCCCAAATATATAGCAATCAGCCCCAGCATTTT. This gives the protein CASGGQGAQIYSNQPQHF.

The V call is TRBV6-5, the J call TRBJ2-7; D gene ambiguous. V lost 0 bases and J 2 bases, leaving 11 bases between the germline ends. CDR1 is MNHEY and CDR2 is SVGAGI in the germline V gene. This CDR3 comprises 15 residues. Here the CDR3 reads CASSYSSLDPYEQYF. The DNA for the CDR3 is TGTGCCAGCAGTTACTCGAGCCTAGACCCCTACGAGCAGTACTTC.

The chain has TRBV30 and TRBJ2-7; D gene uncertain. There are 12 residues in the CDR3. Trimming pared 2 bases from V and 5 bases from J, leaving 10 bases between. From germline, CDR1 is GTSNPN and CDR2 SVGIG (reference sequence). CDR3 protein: CAWSHRVDEQYF. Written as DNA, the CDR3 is TGTGCCTGGAGTCATCGGGTGGACGAGCAGTACTTC.

The CDR3 bases are TGTGCCAGCAGTCCTCAAGAGACCCAGTACTTC. Encoded protein: CASSPQETQYF. V and J are TRBV28 and TRBJ2-5, with no clear D. Germline loops: CDR1 MDHEN, CDR2 SYDVKM. V was clipped by 5 bases and J by 2 bases, with 3 bases between them. This CDR3 has 11 amino acids.

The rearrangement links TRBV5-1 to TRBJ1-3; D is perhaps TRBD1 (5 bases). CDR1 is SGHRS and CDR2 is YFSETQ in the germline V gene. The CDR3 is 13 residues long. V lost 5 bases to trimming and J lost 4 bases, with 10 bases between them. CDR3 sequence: CASSIQEGNTIYF. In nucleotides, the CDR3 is TGCGCCAGCAGTATACAGGAAGGAAACACCATATATTTT.

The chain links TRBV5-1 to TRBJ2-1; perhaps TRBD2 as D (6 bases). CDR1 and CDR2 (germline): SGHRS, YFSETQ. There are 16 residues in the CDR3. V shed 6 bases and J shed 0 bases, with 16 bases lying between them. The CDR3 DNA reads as TGCGCCAGCACCGCTTTAGCGGTAAGCTCCTACAATGAGCAGTTCTTC. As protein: CASTALAVSSYNEQFF.

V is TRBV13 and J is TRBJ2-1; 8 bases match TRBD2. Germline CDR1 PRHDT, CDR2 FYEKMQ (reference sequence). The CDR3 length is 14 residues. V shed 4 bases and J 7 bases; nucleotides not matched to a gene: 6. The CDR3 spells CASSSLRGGNEQFF. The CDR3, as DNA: TGTGCCAGCAGCTCCCTTCGCGGGGGGAATGAGCAGTTCTTC.

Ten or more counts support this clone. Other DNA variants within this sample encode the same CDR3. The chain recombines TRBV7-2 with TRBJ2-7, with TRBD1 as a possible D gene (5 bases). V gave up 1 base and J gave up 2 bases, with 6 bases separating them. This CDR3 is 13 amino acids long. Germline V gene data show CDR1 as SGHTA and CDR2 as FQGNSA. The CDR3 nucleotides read TGTGCCAGCAGCTTAGGCAGGGCCTACGAGCAGTACTTC. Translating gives CASSLGRAYEQYF.

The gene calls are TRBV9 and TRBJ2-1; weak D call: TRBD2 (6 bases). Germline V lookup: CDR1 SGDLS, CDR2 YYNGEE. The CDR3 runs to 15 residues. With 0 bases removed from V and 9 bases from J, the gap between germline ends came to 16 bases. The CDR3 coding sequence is TGTGCCAGCAGCGTAGGGTTACTAGCAGGGTTTGAGCAGTTCTTC. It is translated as CASSVGLLAGFEQFF. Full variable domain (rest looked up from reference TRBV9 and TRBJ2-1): DSGVTQTPKHLITATGQRVTLRCSPRSGDLSVYWYQQSLDQGLQFLIQYYNGEERAKGNILERFSAQQFPDLHSELNLSSLELGDSALYFCASSVGLLAGFEQFFGPGTRLTVL.